What follows is one TCR beta chain and its context. Its antigen is as yet unknown. The sample belongs to a study of T cell responses to AZD1222 COVID-19 vaccine. Study results and limitations: Without day 14 samples, only post-peak T cell repertoires were studied. Among those given AZD1222, only five or six were seropositive at baseline. Most donors were white British and more were female, and clonal diversity was possibly underestimated.

This CDR3 has 12 residues. V dropped 10 bases and J dropped 8; count of bases not matched to a gene: 9. Pooling covered second doses at about 4 or about 12 weeks. Sequencing used immunoSEQ multiplex PCR; TCRdb keeps in-frame clones, though not all of them. This table holds nearly 110,000 clones, 70% to 90% found once. The chain employs TRBV12-3 or TRBV12-4 and TRBJ1-2; 8 positions match TRBD1. This sequence was found in an adult who received the AZD1222 COVID-19 vaccine. Material: peripheral blood, obtained 28 days after the second AZD1222 dose. The CDR3 spells CAITDRALGYTF. The CDR3 region has the DNA TGTGCCATCACGGACAGGGCGTTAGGCTACACCTTC.